These 25 T cell receptor beta chains were sequenced from one sample in a study of cytomegalovirus exposure and HLA in healthy donors. The PCR ran on 60 Vbeta and 13 Jbeta primers. The assay was immunoSEQ multiplex PCR, and TCRdb's table has in-frame clones only and misses some. Its listing shows 110,000 to 150,000 clones. Sequences were obtained from PBMCs. These receptor sequences come from a man aged 35-49 years in good health and CMV-seronegative.

V usage is TRBV19 and J usage is TRBJ2-3, with D tentatively TRBD2 (6 bases). Per germline, CDR1 LNHDA and CDR2 SQIVND (reference sequence). This CDR3 is 15 amino acids long. Trimming shortened V by 3 bases and J by 0 bases, and 10 bases separated the two germline ends. The CDR3 region has the DNA TGTGCCAGTAGTATTTCCGGGGGAAGCACAGATACGCAGTATTTT. Amino acids: CASSISGGSTDTQYF.

The J gene is TRBJ2-7, the V gene TRBV25-1; D not certain. CDR1 MGHDK and CDR2 SYGVNS come from the germline V gene. The length of the CDR3 is 13 residues. The V and J ends lost 3 bases and 6 bases respectively, with 12 bases between them. CDR3 amino acids: CASSDPTPGEQYF. The CDR3 DNA reads TGTGCCAGCAGTGACCCTACTCCCGGCGAGCAGTACTTC.

The chain employs TRBV5-4 and TRBJ2-2; 9 bases are shared with TRBD1. There are 18 residues in the CDR3. The junction had 9 bases not matched to a gene; V was cut back by 3 bases and J by 0 bases. Germline lookup yields CDR1 SGHNT and CDR2 YYREEE (reference sequence). The chain's CDR3 is CASSSGQGQLSNTGELFF. DNA of the CDR3: TGTGCCAGCAGCTCGGGACAGGGACAACTCTCGAACACCGGGGAGCTGTTTTTT.

The J gene is TRBJ1-4, the V gene TRBV4-2, with 8 bases fitting TRBD1. Germline V lookup: CDR1 LGHNA, CDR2 YNFKEQ. The CDR3 extends over 19 amino acids. J gave up 0 bases and V 0 bases, and 9 bases lay outside the gene matches. The CDR3 sequence: CASSQEAQGAPATNEKLFF. DNA for the CDR3: TGTGCCAGCAGCCAAGAGGCCCAGGGGGCTCCTGCAACTAATGAAAAACTGTTTTTT.

J is TRBJ1-1 and V is TRBV19; D is ambiguous. CDR1 LNHDA and CDR2 SQIVND come from the germline V gene (reference sequence). Trimming shortened V by 0 bases and J by 1 base, and 9 bases separated the two germline ends. The CDR3 is 15 amino acids. CDR3 DNA sequence: TGTGCCAGTAGTATAGATCCTAGACGGAACACTGAAGCTTTCTTT. Amino acids: CASSIDPRRNTEAFF.

The gene calls are TRBV2 and TRBJ1-2, with 8 bases aligning to TRBD1. V dropped 7 bases and J dropped 2; count of bases not matched to a gene: 3. Germline V gene lookup returns CDR1 SNHLY and CDR2 FYNNEI. This CDR3 comprises 13 residues. CDR3 sequence: CASIRDRNYGYTF. CDR3 nucleotide sequence: TGTGCCAGCATCCGGGACAGGAACTATGGCTACACCTTC.

This chain links TRBV12-5 with TRBJ1-3; 8 bases align to TRBD1. CDR3 size: 16 residues. Unmatched junction bases numbered 6, after V lost 5 bases and J lost 0 bases. Germline V gene sequence: CDR1 LGHNT, CDR2 FRNRAP. The CDR3 DNA sequence: TGTGCTAGTGGTAGGGACAGGAACCACTCTGGAAACACCATATATTTT. Protein sequence: CASGRDRNHSGNTIYF.

J is TRBJ1-4 and V is TRBV15, with TRBD1 matching 7 bases. Germline values: CDR1 LNHNV, CDR2 YYDKDF (reference sequence). The CDR3 has 16 residues. J gave up 8 bases and V 2 bases, and 11 bases lay outside the gene matches. The DNA of the CDR3 is TGTGCCACCAGCAGACCGTACCAGGGGGTCGGGGAAAAACTGTTTTTT. Translated: CATSRPYQGVGEKLFF.

CDR3 DNA sequence: TGTGCCAGCAGTTACTCCCGGGTTGGGGCCAACGTCCTGACTTTC. Its translation is CASSYSRVGANVLTF. The V gene is TRBV6-5, the J gene TRBJ2-6; D gene uncertain. The germline V gene encodes CDR1 MNHEY and CDR2 SVGAGI. This CDR3 has 15 amino acids. V lost 0 bases and J lost 3, with 6 bases in between.

The V and J genes are TRBV28 and TRBJ2-5; 8 nucleotides align to TRBD1. The CDR3 loop spans 14 amino acids. Losses at the gene ends were 2 bases for V and 4 bases for J; bases not matched to a gene: 3. CDR1 MDHEN and CDR2 SYDVKM come from the germline V gene. CDR3 region: CASSLQGASETQYF. CDR3 bases: TGTGCCAGCAGTTTACAGGGGGCGTCAGAGACCCAGTACTTC.

J is TRBJ2-3 and V is TRBV5-6, with 11 bases aligning to TRBD2. Germline lookup yields CDR1 SGHDT and CDR2 YYEEEE. CDR3 length: 14 residues. The junction had 4 bases not matched to a gene; V was cut back by 4 bases and J by 6 bases. The CDR3 is CASSKTSGADTQYF. The CDR3 DNA reads as TGTGCCAGCAGCAAGACTAGCGGGGCGGATACGCAGTATTTT.

The chain links TRBV9 to TRBJ1-2; 10 nucleotides line up with TRBD1. The junction had 3 bases not matched to a gene; V was cut back by 2 bases and J by 2 bases. Germline values: CDR1 SGDLS, CDR2 YYNGEE. This CDR3 is built from 15 residues. This chain's CDR3 is CASSVTGQGNYGYTF. CDR3 sequence (DNA): TGTGCCAGCAGCGTCACGGGACAGGGGAACTATGGCTACACCTTC.

The chain uses TRBV7-2 and TRBJ2-3, with 7 bases aligning to TRBD2. Trimming at V came to 5 bases and at J to 4 bases, leaving 15 bases not matched to a gene. Germline assignment: CDR1 SGHTA and CDR2 FQGNSA. This CDR3 is built from 17 residues. Here the CDR3 DNA reads TGTGCCAGCAGCCGCGGGGTTGGGCGGGGGTTGGCAGATACGCAGTATTTT. This gives the protein CASSRGVGRGLADTQYF. Filled out from reference TRBV7-2 and TRBJ2-3, the complete variable domain reads GAGVSQSPSNKVTEKGKDVELRCDPISGHTALYWYRQSLGQGLEFLIYFQGNSAPDKSGLPSDRFSAERTGGSVSTLTIQRTQQEDSAVYLCASSRGVGRGLADTQYFGPGTRLTVL.

This chain links TRBV2 with TRBJ2-2; 8 positions match TRBD2. CDR3 length: 16 residues. CDR1 and CDR2 (germline): SNHLY, FYNNEI. V was clipped by 4 bases and J by 4 bases; unmatched bases: 8. The CDR3 loop is CASSAGLGRVTGELFF. The CDR3 DNA follows: TGTGCCAGCAGTGCGGGACTAGGGAGGGTCACCGGGGAGCTGTTTTTT. The variable domain in full, with the rest retrieved from reference TRBV2 and TRBJ2-2, is EPEVTQTPSHQVTQMGQEVILRCVPISNHLYFYWYRQILGQKVEFLVSFYNNEISEKSEIFDDQFSVERPDGSNFTLKIRSTKLEDSAMYFCASSAGLGRVTGELFFGEGSRLTVL.

V and J are TRBV28 and TRBJ1-1; a weak D match, TRBD1 (5 bases). The V gene lost 7 bases and the J gene lost 4 bases, with 13 bases spanning the gap. Germline V gene sequence: CDR1 MDHEN, CDR2 SYDVKM. The CDR3 has 13 amino acids. CDR3 in amino acids: CASTEAGGTEAFF. CDR3 coding DNA: TGTGCCAGCACCGAAGCGGGGGGCACTGAAGCTTTCTTT.

The chain has TRBV28 and TRBJ2-7; 7 nucleotides match TRBD2. The V and J ends lost 5 bases and 0 bases, in that order; junction bases with no gene match: 7. The CDR3 extends over 15 amino acids. Germline V lookup: CDR1 MDHEN, CDR2 SYDVKM. This CDR3 reads CASSLTSASSYEQYF. The CDR3 DNA is TGTGCCAGCAGTCTCACTAGCGCCAGCTCCTACGAGCAGTACTTC.

V usage is TRBV10-3 and J usage is TRBJ1-1, with 8 bases matching TRBD1. The trim removed 6 bases at V and 1 base at J, leaving 7 bases unmatched. The germline CDR1 and CDR2 sequences are ENHRY and SYGVKD. The CDR3 has 15 residues. The DNA of the CDR3 is TGTGCCATCAGGGACTGGGACAGGCAGAACACTGAAGCTTTCTTT. The encoded protein is CAIRDWDRQNTEAFF.

The chain has TRBV5-6 and TRBJ2-4; 9 bases fit TRBD1. Trimming cost V 4 bases and J 11 bases; bases outside gene matches: 7. CDR1 is SGHDT and CDR2 is YYEEEE in the germline V gene. CDR3 length: 13 amino acids. The CDR3 DNA reads as TGTGCCAGCAGCAACCGGGACAGGGTACTTCAGTACTTC. Translated: CASSNRDRVLQYF.

This sequence joins TRBV5-1 and TRBJ2-3; 9 positions agree with TRBD1. This CDR3 has 14 residues. V shed 4 bases, J shed 8 bases, and the junction held 8 bases outside the gene matches. Germline CDR1 reads SGHRS; CDR2 reads YFSETQ. The CDR3 nucleotides are TGCGCCAGCAGCGATAGACAGGGGGGGGGTACGCAGTATTTT. Amino acids: CASSDRQGGGTQYF.

The CDR3 loop reads CASSLSDRASAGELFF. CDR3 nucleotides: TGTGCCAGCAGCTTGTCCGACAGGGCCTCCGCCGGGGAGCTGTTTTTT. The chain is built from TRBV5-4 and TRBJ2-2; 7 bases agree with TRBD1. Germline V lookup: CDR1 SGHNT, CDR2 YYREEE (reference sequence). The CDR3 totals 16 residues. V was clipped by 1 base and J by 6 bases; unmatched bases: 9.

The CDR3 is CASSPNRGGEKLFF. The CDR3 bases are TGTGCCAGCAGCCCTAATAGGGGGGGTGAAAAACTGTTTTTT. The genes are TRBV7-2 and TRBJ1-4; D might be TRBD1 (6 bases). This CDR3 region has 14 residues. CDR1 is SGHTA, CDR2 FQGNSA, per germline. Trimming removed 5 bases at V and 7 bases at J, with 14 bases between.

V and J are TRBV5-1 and TRBJ1-2; the match to TRBD1 covers 10 bases. Germline CDR1 is SGHRS and CDR2 is YFSETQ. V was clipped by 4 bases and J by 4 bases; unmatched bases: 7. The CDR3 length is 15 residues. CDR3 bases: TGCGCCAGCAGCCATGGACAGGGGGGATCCTATGGCTACACCTTC. It translates to CASSHGQGGSYGYTF.

V usage is TRBV6-5 and J usage is TRBJ2-7; a possible D gene is TRBD1 (5 bases). This CDR3 contains 15 residues. With 5 bases removed from V and 1 base from J, the gap between germline ends came to 15 bases. CDR1 and CDR2 from the germline V gene are MNHEY and SVGAGI. CDR3 DNA sequence: TGTGCCAGCAGTCGAATAGGGGCCCATTCCTACGAGCAGTACTTC. Its protein product is CASSRIGAHSYEQYF.

The chain links TRBV5-1 to TRBJ2-7, with 10 bases aligning to TRBD1. Losses at the gene ends were 3 bases for V and 5 bases for J; bases not matched to a gene: 8. CDR3 length: 15 amino acids. In germline, CDR1 is SGHRS, CDR2 YFSETQ. The CDR3 DNA reads TGCGCCAGCAGCTCCTTCCCCGGGACAGGGGACGAGCAGTACTTC. This encodes CASSSFPGTGDEQYF.

The chain has TRBV7-9 and TRBJ2-5; D is ambiguous. CDR3 length: 14 amino acids. Germline V lookup: CDR1 SEHNR, CDR2 FQNEAQ (reference sequence). The ends were cut back, 0 bases at V and 5 bases at J, with 10 bases in the middle. The CDR3 loop is CASSLAGFEETQYF. The CDR3 DNA sequence: TGTGCCAGCAGCTTAGCCGGGTTTGAGGAGACCCAGTACTTC.